The source of this T cell receptor beta chain is a study of cytomegalovirus exposure and HLA in healthy donors (dated 2017 in TCRdb). As for the study more broadly: An earlier analysis of about 530 of the donors reported approximately 260 Gb of sequence data and 100 million to 120 million unique TCR beta sequences obtained from roughly 180 million T cells. An early release that covered several hundred HLA-typed donors contained approximately 300 gigabases of sequencing data and tens of millions of unique TCR sequences. Among the approximately 400 genotyped donors, 75% to 90% belonged to the genetic ancestry cluster associated with self-reported Caucasian donors. The aim of the study was to test whether cataloging public T cell receptors could identify signatures of past pathogen exposure. The study profiled the T cell repertoires of some 610 subjects by immunosequencing and related them to cytomegalovirus serostatus. A separate validation cohort of roughly 130 different subjects was used in addition to the 666-subject first cohort. To predict cytomegalovirus infection status, the study brought together high-throughput TCR immunosequencing, statistical association of individual TCRs with disease status, and machine learning. In a later analysis, previously published TCR beta repertoires from fewer than 750 donors were re-analyzed and high-resolution HLA genotyping was added so that TCR occurrence patterns could be studied. In the later analysis, no new phenotypic data were used to find candidate immune exposures; instead, reliance was placed on TCR beta sequences and their occurrence across donors. In an earlier analysis of around 540 of the donors, high-throughput TCR beta sequencing was used to judge whether each TCR beta V gene segment behaved as functional or pseudogenic. Donor age, sex, ethnicity and CMV serostatus were compiled alongside the repertoire data. A later genetic analysis took genome-wide SNP genotypes for about three fifths of the 666 donors and used that subset as a discovery cohort. All discovery cohort repertoires had been generated on a single sequencing platform. HLA typing covered class I and class II loci at four-digit resolution. The number of donors typed differed by locus, with 629-630 for A, B, C, DRB1 and DQB1, around 560 for DQA1, approximately 570 for DPA1, and roughly 450 for DPB1. Roughly 5 DR-DQ haplotypes were handled as single units for association and clustering, since linkage in the cohort was strong. Among several hundred genotyped donors of the cohort, an average of approximately 220,000 unique TCR beta nucleotide sequences was sequenced per donor, of which about 19% were non-productive.

Library prep was done by the immunoSEQ multiplex PCR assay. The multiplex PCR relied on a mix of 60 forward primers for TCR Vbeta segments and 13 reverse primers for TCR Jbeta segments. The CDR3 region of rearranged TCR beta genes was amplified from genomic DNA with a multiplex PCR assay. On the Illumina HiSeq System, the amplified TCR beta libraries were sequenced as 87-base-pair reads. Per the original workflow: A later analysis tallied approximately 87 million unique TCR beta chains across the 650 to 750 repertoires, and some 10 million of those chains were shared by two or more donors. To remove PCR and sequencing errors, raw reads were error-corrected and collapsed into unique sequences using a nearest-neighbor algorithm that merged closely related sequences. Alignment of CDR3 sequences to IMGT reference sequences was used to assign V, D and J gene segments. Each retained sequence needed at least a six-nucleotide match to both a V gene segment and a J gene segment. A rearrangement was called productive if the CDR3 had no stop codons and remained in frame with V and J, and every other rearrangement was called non-productive. CDR3 was defined by IMGT convention, running from the second conserved V-encoded cysteine to the conserved J-encoded phenylalanine. The earlier analysis of roughly 590 of the donors excluded sequences that lacked an unambiguous match to a single V gene segment. An earlier analysis of several hundred of the donors classified V segments as functional when productive rearrangements were above 56.7% and as segregating when the standard deviation between donors was above 5%. A statistical classification framework was developed to diagnose cytomegalovirus status using the catalog of TCR beta chain sequences. A later analysis assigned V and J genes by comparing TCR nucleotide sequences with IMGT/GENE-DB human TR gene sequences. In a later analysis, CDR3 sequences and most-parsimonious VDJ recombination scenarios were assigned using the TCRdist pipeline. In a later analysis, each TCR beta chain was defined by its CDR3 amino acid sequence together with its V-gene family, and reads without a unique V-gene family were excluded. As a way to deal with suspected cross-contamination and a sequencing artifact, a later analysis dropped 500 to 700 nucleotide sequences that were highly shared and had low generation probability. For each public chain, a later analysis derived a clonal expansion index from normalized ranks of inferred template counts within each repertoire. In a later analysis, generation probabilities were computed with a VDJ recombination model fitted to out-of-frame rearrangements, and the resulting probabilities were checked against IGoR. A later analysis scored TCR-TCR, TCR-HLA and TCR-CMV co-occurrence with hypergeometric tests, applying a repertoire-size bias correction to TCR pairs. False discovery rates were estimated in a later analysis by permuting HLA or CMV assignments 20 times. In a later analysis, co-occurring TCRs were grouped with DBSCAN, and TCRdist sequence similarity was added when clustering was performed within HLA-allele-positive subsets. Repertoires with fewer than 30,000 or more than 120,000 public chains, plus five repertoires with anomalous nucleotide sharing, were excluded from co-occurrence clustering. This immuneACCESS table, as held by TCRdb, lists in-frame sequences with V and J called but not all clones. Of the missing ones, under half trace to an unresolved V gene in checked studies; the others have no known cause. V, J and clone size derive from that table, while D and trimming were established from the DNA sequence. The sample table shows some 160,000 clones, and approximately 78% are seen once. In total, the top ten clones hold around 8% of the sample.

The full study reports these points: The study listed 164 TCR beta chains as associated with cytomegalovirus. According to a later analysis, TCR association rates differed among HLA loci, with DRB1 alleles showing the most associated TCRs and HLA-C alleles showing the fewest. According to a later genetic analysis, donors in an Asian-associated ancestry cluster had fewer N-insertions in productive TCRs than the approximately 650-donor mean. A cluster of highly shared sequence variants was judged likely to represent a technical artifact of the sequencing pipeline. Because the 87-base-pair reads could not distinguish some IMGT-functional V segments, including TRBV6-2 and TRBV6-3, those segments were excluded. Immune exposure information for the cohort was limited to CMV serostatus. Across donors, most TCR sequences were observed very rarely, whereas some public TCRs were present in many individuals. A later genetic analysis associated a missense DCLRE1C variant with V-gene and J-gene trimming of TCR beta chains, and an independent cohort replicated the association. According to the authors, the approach could potentially be generalized to other disease states and immunological phenotypes. Correlated functional status among segregating V segments might reflect linkage disequilibrium, but an unknown experimental factor could not be ruled out. Assigning TCR associations to individual alleles was difficult when HLA alleles, especially DR and DQ, strongly co-occurred. Several of the top co-occurrence clusters appeared to be linked to parvovirus B19, influenza, CMV and Epstein-Barr virus, according to a later analysis. A later analysis associated about 17,000 TCR beta sequences with specific HLA alleles at a false discovery rate of 0.05. The presence/absence analyses assumed that sequencing depth was roughly uniform across donors, and that assumption may not be true. In an earlier analysis of a few hundred of the donors, most TCR beta V segments were observed in productive rearrangements about 87% or about 30% of the time, broadly matching IMGT annotations. The classifier was reported to diagnose cytomegalovirus status with high specificity and sensitivity in both the original cohort and the validation cohort. The cohort was sequenced for TCR beta chains only, and without alpha or paired-chain data the features that could be detected were limited. Compared with equally common non-associated chains, HLA-associated TCR beta chains in a later analysis were more clonally expanded and had lower generation probabilities. In vitro tests confirmed that three of the cytomegalovirus-associated TCR beta chains recognize cytomegalovirus antigens. According to a later analysis, most CMV-associated TCR beta chains appeared to be HLA-restricted, and the HLA associations seemed to be driven largely by CMV exposure. The earlier analysis of nearly 600 of the donors excluded about 16 rarely observed V segments, including chromosome 9 orphons, because counts were too low. A further reported finding was that TCR beta sequences accurately predicted the HLA-A and HLA-B alleles for most subjects in the first cohort. HLA typing was unavailable for some donors at each locus, so association tests used only the typed subset.

A remark on this clone: The antigen this receptor binds is unknown. There are no base qualities to consult, and no much larger clone falls within one base.

Inclusive of the bounding cysteine and phenylalanine, the CDR3 is 15 residues long. The DNA shown is the 45-base CDR3, in frame from base 1. From V the trimming removes 4 bases and from J it removes 2 bases, while the gene matches leave 7 bases of the junction unaccounted for. According to the germline V gene (reference sequence), CDR1 reads SGHNT and CDR2 reads YYREEE. The cohort comprised some 700 healthy bone marrow donors. At the time of sampling, every cohort member was nominally healthy, though immune exposures that went unrecorded were likely present. The donor tested CMV seropositive, placing the donor among the 289 seropositive members of the cohort. A peripheral blood sample was collected from each donor, and TCR beta sequencing was performed on peripheral blood mononuclear cells. The Qiagen DNeasy Blood Extraction Kit was used to extract genomic DNA from the blood cell samples.

The receptor's source is a male donor in good health and CMV-seropositive. The chain links TRBV5-4 with TRBJ2-3; 7 nucleotides in the junction match TRBD1. The sequenced sample consisted of PBMCs. The CDR3 corresponds to CASSPGTADTDTQYF. Here is the DNA: TGTGCCAGCAGCCCCGGGACAGCAGACACAGATACGCAGTATTTT.